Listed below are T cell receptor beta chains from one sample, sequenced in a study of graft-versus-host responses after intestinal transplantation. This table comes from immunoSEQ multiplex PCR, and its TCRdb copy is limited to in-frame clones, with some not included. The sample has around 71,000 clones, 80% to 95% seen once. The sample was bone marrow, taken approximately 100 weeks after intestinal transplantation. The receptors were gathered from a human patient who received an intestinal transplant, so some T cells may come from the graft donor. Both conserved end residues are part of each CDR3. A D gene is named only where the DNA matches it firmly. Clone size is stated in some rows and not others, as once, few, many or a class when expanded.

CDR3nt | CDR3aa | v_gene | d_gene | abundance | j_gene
TGTGCCAGCAGCTTGGGGGGGGCGTGGAATGAGCAGTTCTTC | CASSLGGAWNEQFF | TRBV13 | . | . | TRBJ2-1
TGTGCCAGCAGCCAGCCCGGGACGTTACAAGAGACCCAGTACTTC | CASSQPGTLQETQYF | TRBV4-2 | . | . | TRBJ2-5
TGTGCCAGCAGCTTTCCGGGACAGGGAGGAAATGAGCAGTTCTTC | CASSFPGQGGNEQFF | TRBV7-9 | TRBD1 | . | TRBJ2-1
TGTGCCAGCAGCTCCCCAACGAGCGGGAAGAGGGACAATGAGCAGTTCTTC | CASSSPTSGKRDNEQFF | TRBV7-6 | TRBD2 | . | TRBJ2-1
TGTGCCAGCAGCCCCCGGTGGCAGAACACTGAAGCTTTCTTT | CASSPRWQNTEAFF | TRBV11-2 | . | . | TRBJ1-1
TGCGCCAGCAGCTTGCGGACTAGCGGGGGGTTGGAGACCCAGTACTTC | CASSLRTSGGLETQYF | TRBV5-1 | TRBD2 | . | TRBJ2-5
TGTGCCAGCAGCTCACTGCCGGGGACAGTGAACACTGAAGCTTTCTTT | CASSSLPGTVNTEAFF | TRBV11-2 | TRBD1 | . | TRBJ1-1
TGTGCCAGTAGCCACGGGGACAGAGGACACGGAGGCGAAAAACTGTTTTTT | CASSHGDRGHGGEKLFF | TRBV19 | TRBD1 | . | TRBJ1-4
TGTGCCAGCATGAGCGGGGGGCCCTTCAAAGAGACCCAGTACTTC | CASMSGGPFKETQYF | TRBV6-1 | TRBD2 | . | TRBJ2-5
TGTGCCAGCAGCTTAGCTAGGACAGGCTCCTACAATGAGCAGTTCTTC | CASSLARTGSYNEQFF | TRBV7-2 | TRBD1 | . | TRBJ2-1
TGCGCCAGCAGCTTGGGACAGGGGAGCACTGAAGCTTTCTTT | CASSLGQGSTEAFF | TRBV5-1 | TRBD1 | . | TRBJ1-1
TGTGCCAGCAGCTTCCCACTAGCGGGGGGACCAAGCACAGATACGCAGTATTTT | CASSFPLAGGPSTDTQYF | TRBV7-9 | TRBD2 | . | TRBJ2-3
TGTGCCAGCAGCTTGTTCCATAAGGGCTACGAGCAGTACTTC | CASSLFHKGYEQYF | TRBV5-4 | . | . | TRBJ2-7
TGCGCCAGCAGTGAGCCGGAGGCCGGGGAGCTGTTTTTT | CASSEPEAGELFF | TRBV10-2 | . | . | TRBJ2-2
TGTGCCAGCAGCTTATGGAGGGCAATGGGCCGACCCTACAATGAGCAGTTCTTC | CASSLWRAMGRPYNEQFF | TRBV11-1 | . | . | TRBJ2-1
TGCGCCAGCAGCCTGACAGGGAGCTCCTATAATTCACCCCTCCACTTT | CASSLTGSSYNSPLHF | TRBV5-1 | TRBD1 | . | TRBJ1-6
TGTGCCAGCAGCTTAGGAGGGGGGGAGACCCAGTACTTC | CASSLGGGETQYF | TRBV11-2 | . | . | TRBJ2-5
TGTGCCAGCAGCCCAAGGACAGTGGGCTCTTATGGCTACACCTTC | CASSPRTVGSYGYTF | TRBV5-6 | . | . | TRBJ1-2
TGTGCCAGCTCACCCGGCACAGATACGCAGTATTTT | CASSPGTDTQYF | TRBV18 | . | . | TRBJ2-3
TGTGCCAGCAGCTTAGGACAGGTCAGCTCCTACGAGCAGTACTTC | CASSLGQVSSYEQYF | TRBV11-2 | . | . | TRBJ2-7
TGCGCCAGCAGCTTGAATCAGGTCAAAGGCTATGGCTACACCTTC | CASSLNQVKGYGYTF | TRBV5-1 | . | . | TRBJ1-2
TGTGCCAGCAGCTATCGACAGGCAGGTGCGAGCACTGAAGCTTTCTTT | CASSYRQAGASTEAFF | TRBV5-4 | . | . | TRBJ1-1
TGTGCCAGCAGCTCAGGAACAACGTCGTTCCGGGAGACCCAGTACTTC | CASSSGTTSFRETQYF | TRBV7-2 | . | . | TRBJ2-5
TGTGCCACCAGCAGAGAAGCTAGCGGGAGCCCAGATACGCAGTATTTT | CATSREASGSPDTQYF | TRBV15 | TRBD2 | . | TRBJ2-3
TGTGCCAGTAGTGGATTAGGGGTGCTCTCTGGAAACACCATATATTTT | CASSGLGVLSGNTIYF | TRBV19 | . | . | TRBJ1-3
TGCGCCAGCAGCTTAACAGGGGCAGCCGGGGAGCTGTTTTTT | CASSLTGAAGELFF | TRBV5-1 | TRBD1 | . | TRBJ2-2
TGTGCCAGCAGAGAAGGCCTACAGCCCTACTACGAGCAGTACTTC | CASREGLQPYYEQYF | TRBV6-1 | . | . | TRBJ2-7
TGTGCCACCAGCAGAGAAAGGGGTAGGGACGAGCAGTACTTC | CATSRERGRDEQYF | TRBV15 | . | once | TRBJ2-7